This TCR beta chain was retrieved from a study of blood T cell repertoires in COVID-19. Study-level information: Material from acute and convalescent COVID-19 was sourced from the United States, Italy and Spain.

The assay was immunoSEQ multiplex PCR, and TCRdb's table has in-frame clones only and misses some. Among some 110,000 clones, roughly 83% were seen once, and the ten largest hold 0.8% to 0.9%. As regards this clone: This same CDR3 is encoded by further DNA sequences in the sample.

CDR3 length: 16 amino acids. V dropped 4 bases and J dropped 1; count of bases not matched to a gene: 7. Germline loops: CDR1 LNHDA, CDR2 SQIVND (reference sequence). The sequenced sample was peripheral blood. This chain joins TRBV19 and TRBJ2-7; 10 nucleotides align to TRBD2. The receptor comes from a woman in her 70s with acute or convalescent COVID-19. Written as DNA, the CDR3 is TGTGCCAGTAGTAGCCGGACTAGCGGAGGATCCTACGAGCAGTACTTC. This sequence encodes CASSSRTSGGSYEQYF.